The present T cell receptor beta chain was sequenced within a study of blood T cell repertoires in COVID-19 (dated by TCRdb to the early 2020s). Concerning the study at large: Samples from collaborators originated in the United States, Italy and Spain and spanned both the acute and convalescent phases of COVID-19. Where HLA class I and class II types were available, the types were taken from metadata supplied by the sample provider, not from assay-based typing. Samples were obtained from the ongoing ImmuneRACE study (first 160 participants) and from some 1,200 subjects provided by 6 global collaborators. The dataset comprised deeply sampled blood TCRbeta repertoires from subjects exposed to, actively infected with, or recovered from COVID-19. The sample metadata nearly always contained a de-identified subject ID, COVID-19 status, age in years and sex. The repertoires were made available in a free public database intended to serve as a resource for research on the immune response to SARS-CoV-2. The material from the prospective study consisted of cDNA or gDNA derived from T cells, B-cell-depleted T cells, or PBMCs. Study-wide conclusions, independent of this receptor: Clinical and demographic metadata were provided uncurated, with the amount varying by source and participant.

V ends up 5 bases short and J 3 bases short, with an unmatched junction base count of 11. Reading from cysteine to phenylalanine, the CDR3 counts 16 amino acids. The sequence is cut down to CDR3 DNA, 48 bases in frame from base 1. The germline V gene supplies CDR1 SGDLS and CDR2 YYNGEE. As regards this clone: There is no known antigen for this receptor. Per-nucleotide qualities are absent, and no much larger clonotype sits a single base away.

TCRbeta CDR3 regions were amplified from genomic DNA using the immunoSEQ Assay, a bias-controlled multiplex PCR. The study's processing was this. Within the assay, amplification of reference gene primers was used to estimate how many nucleated cells each sample contained. Sequence reads were collapsed and filtered to measure the absolute abundance of every unique TCRbeta CDR3 rearrangement. For each sample, productive Simpson clonality was calculated by taking the square root of Simpson's diversity index across productive rearrangements. TCRdb stores this immuneACCESS table with in-frame sequences only. Part of the clones is absent; in the studies checked, under half of the shortfall reflects unresolved V genes, and no reason is known for the rest. That table supplies the V and J calls and clone size; D and trimming were determined from the DNA. This sample lists about 82,000 clones; over 80% were detected once. In total, the top ten clones hold over 15% of the sample.

The collaborating institutions used their own protocols to collect whole blood in K2EDTA tubes. Collaborator samples were shipped for TCRbeta analysis as frozen whole blood, isolated PBMCs, or DNA extracted from either sample type. The sequenced material came from peripheral blood. This TCR was sampled from a man at least 80 years old with active or convalescent COVID-19. Here the chain combines TRBV9 and TRBJ1-1, and 9 junction bases match TRBD1. The CDR3 sequence is CASSRVGQGRYTEAFF. Here is the DNA: TGTGCCAGCAGTCGAGTGGGACAGGGTCGATACACTGAAGCTTTCTTT.